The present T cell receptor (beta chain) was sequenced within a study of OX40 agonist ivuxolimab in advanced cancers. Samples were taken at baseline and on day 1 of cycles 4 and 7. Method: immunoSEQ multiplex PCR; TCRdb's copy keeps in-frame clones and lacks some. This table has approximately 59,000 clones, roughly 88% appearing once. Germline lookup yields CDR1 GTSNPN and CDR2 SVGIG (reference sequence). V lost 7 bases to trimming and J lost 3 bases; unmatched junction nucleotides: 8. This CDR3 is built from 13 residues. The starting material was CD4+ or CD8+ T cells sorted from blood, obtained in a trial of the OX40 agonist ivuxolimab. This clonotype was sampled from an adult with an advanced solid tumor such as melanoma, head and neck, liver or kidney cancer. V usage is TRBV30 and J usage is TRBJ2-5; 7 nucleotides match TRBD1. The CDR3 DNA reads TGTGCCTCGAATGACAGGGCCAAAGAGACCCAGTACTTC. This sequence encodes CASNDRAKETQYF.